The T cell receptor beta chain under discussion was sequenced for a study of cytomegalovirus exposure and HLA in healthy donors. This CDR3 spans 13 amino acids. CDR1 and CDR2 (germline): SGHVS, FNYEAQ. The V end was cut by 3 bases, the J end by 2 bases, with 5 bases between. Points from the study as a whole: Some V segments could not be told apart, so they were left out, TRBV6-2 and TRBV6-3 among them. Earlier results showed most TCR beta V segments being productive about 87% or about 30% of the time.

Worth noting for this clone: Antigen: not known.

With 60 Vbeta and 13 Jbeta primers, the PCR was carried out. Method: immunoSEQ multiplex PCR; TCRdb's copy keeps in-frame clones and lacks some. The sample yields about 110,000 clones, 70% to 85% seen once. Source material: PBMCs. The TCR sequence derives from a male donor in good health and CMV-seronegative. The V call is TRBV7-6, the J call TRBJ2-1, with D unclear. CDR3 residues: CASSFRTYNEQFF. CDR3 coding DNA: TGTGCCAGCAGCTTTAGAACCTACAATGAGCAGTTCTTC.